This TCR beta chain comes out of a study of blood T cell repertoires in COVID-19. Study information: Sites across the United States, Italy and Spain contributed samples from acute and convalescent COVID-19. Sources were T cells, B-cell-depleted T cells, or PBMCs; the material itself was cDNA or gDNA.

Authors' methods: Estimated nucleated cell counts came from reference gene primer amplification. Measured with immunoSEQ multiplex PCR; TCRdb has only the in-frame clones, and not every one. Clone size and the V and J calls come from that table; the DNA yielded D and trimming. The data contain about 15,000 clones, 80% to 90% of them singletons. This CDR3 spans 15 amino acids. Germline V gene sequence: CDR1 LGHDT, CDR2 YNNKEL (reference sequence). Trimming took off 1 base at V and 4 bases at J, with 14 bases between the two ends. This chain connects TRBV3-1 (or the pseudogene TRBV3-2) to TRBJ2-7, with TRBD2 as a possible D gene (6 bases). The origin of this receptor is a human donor in a cohort sampled during active COVID-19. Material: peripheral blood. The CDR3 region is CASSQAPGLSYEQYF. Written as DNA, the CDR3 is TGTGCCAGCAGCCAAGCCCCGGGACTGTCTTACGAGCAGTACTTC.